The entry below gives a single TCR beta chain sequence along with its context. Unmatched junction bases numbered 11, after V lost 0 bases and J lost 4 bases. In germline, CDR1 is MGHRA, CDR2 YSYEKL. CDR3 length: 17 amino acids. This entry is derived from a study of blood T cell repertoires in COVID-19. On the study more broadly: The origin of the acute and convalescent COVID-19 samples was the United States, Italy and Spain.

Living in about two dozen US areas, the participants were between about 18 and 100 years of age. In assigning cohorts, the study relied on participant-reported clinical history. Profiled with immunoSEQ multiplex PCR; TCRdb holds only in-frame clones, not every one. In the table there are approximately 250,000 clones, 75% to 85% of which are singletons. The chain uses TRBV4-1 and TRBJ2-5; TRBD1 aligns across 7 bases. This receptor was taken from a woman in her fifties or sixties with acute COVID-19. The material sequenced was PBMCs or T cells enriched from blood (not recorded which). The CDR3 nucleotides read TGCGCCAGCAGCCAAGACTCAACAGGGGCCCGACCAGAGACCCAGTACTTC. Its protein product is CASSQDSTGARPETQYF.